This T cell receptor (beta chain) was observed in a study of PD-1 blockade in classical Hodgkin lymphoma. At the level of the study: Intravenous infusions of nivolumab 3 mg/kg reached patients every 2 weeks.

As for this clone: Its target is not known.

Study-level points and caveats: In newly diagnosed patients, baseline TCR diversity was reportedly below that of healthy donors. TCR diversity rose significantly by C4D1 in CD4+ but not CD8+ cells. Complete responders showed a baseline diversity that resembled the diversity of newly diagnosed patients.

Repertoires were generated with immunoSEQ multiplex PCR, while TCRdb's copy carries only in-frame clones and drops some. In the table there are roughly 100,000 clones, roughly 89% of which are singletons. The CDR3 spans 14 residues. Losses at the gene ends were 5 bases for V and 7 bases for J; bases not matched to a gene: 10. The germline V gene encodes CDR1 SNHLY and CDR2 FYNNEI. Time point meaning: cycle 4 day 1 (C4D1), after 5 to 7 weeks of nivolumab. No patient escaped relapse after autologous stem cell transplantation, and brentuximab vedotin exposure varied. The sample was peripheral blood mononuclear cells (PBMCs), taken before the fourth cycle of nivolumab. The genes are TRBV2 and TRBJ1-1; 7 bases map to TRBD1. The source of this sequence is a human donor with classical Hodgkin lymphoma. CDR3 residues: CASSPRTGTIEAFF. For the CDR3, the DNA is TGTGCCAGCAGTCCCAGGACAGGAACGATTGAAGCTTTCTTT. The full variable domain, completed using reference TRBV2 and TRBJ1-1, is EPEVTQTPSHQVTQMGQEVILRCVPISNHLYFYWYRQILGQKVEFLVSFYNNEISEKSEIFDDQFSVERPDGSNFTLKIRSTKLEDSAMYFCASSPRTGTIEAFFGQGTRLTVV.